The T cell receptor (beta chain) described here comes from a study of blood T cell repertoires in COVID-19. On the study more broadly: From T cells, B-cell-depleted T cells, or PBMCs came the material, which was cDNA or gDNA.

Germline V lookup: CDR1 SGHNT, CDR2 YYREEE (reference sequence). The J segment lost 4 bases and the V segment lost 2 bases, leaving 7 bases of the junction unmatched. The CDR3 contains 15 residues. How the authors handled the data: Counts of nucleated cells, estimated from reference gene primer amplification, were obtained. Method: immunoSEQ multiplex PCR; TCRdb's copy keeps in-frame clones and lacks some. From that table come the V and J calls and clone size; the DNA was used to work out D and trimming. Of 180,000 or so clones detected, 80% to 90% appear once; the ten largest clones hold roughly 4%. Individuals aged about 18 to 95 years were recruited from around 22 US areas. The study assigned cohorts using participant-reported clinical history.

The TCR originated in a woman between 45 and 65 years old in a cohort exposed to, infected with or recovered from COVID-19 (not recorded which). The chain uses TRBV5-4 and TRBJ1-1; 8 nucleotides agree with TRBD1. The sequencing sample was made of PBMCs or T cells enriched from blood (not recorded which). CDR3 region: CASSLGQGWITEAFF. CDR3 in DNA: TGTGCCAGCAGCTTAGGACAGGGTTGGATCACTGAAGCTTTCTTT.